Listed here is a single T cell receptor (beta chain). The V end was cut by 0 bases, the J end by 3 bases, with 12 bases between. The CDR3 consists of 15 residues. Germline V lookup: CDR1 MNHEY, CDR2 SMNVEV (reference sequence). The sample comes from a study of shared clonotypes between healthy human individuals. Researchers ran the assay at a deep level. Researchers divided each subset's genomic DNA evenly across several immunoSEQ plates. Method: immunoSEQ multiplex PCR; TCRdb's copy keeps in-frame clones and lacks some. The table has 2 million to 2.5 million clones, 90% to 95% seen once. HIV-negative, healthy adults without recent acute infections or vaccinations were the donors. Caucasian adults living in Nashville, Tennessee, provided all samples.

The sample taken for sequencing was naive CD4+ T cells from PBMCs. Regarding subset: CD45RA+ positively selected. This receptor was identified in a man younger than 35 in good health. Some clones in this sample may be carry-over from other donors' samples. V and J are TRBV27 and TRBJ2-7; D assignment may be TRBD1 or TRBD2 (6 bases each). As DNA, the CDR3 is TGTGCCAGCAGTTTATCGGGGGGCGGCAACTACGAGCAGTACTTC. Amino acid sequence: CASSLSGGGNYEQYF.